Listed below are T cell receptor beta chains from one sample, sequenced in a study of blood T cell repertoires in COVID-19. The assay was immunoSEQ multiplex PCR, and TCRdb's table has in-frame clones only and misses some. Counted here are approximately 100,000 clones, roughly 79% occurring once; the ten biggest clones make up 8% to 13%. Sequencing was performed on peripheral blood. The source is a human donor in a cohort sampled during active COVID-19. Each CDR3 is given with its conserved first and last residue. Fields, in order: D gene, J gene, clone size, V gene, CDR3 DNA, CDR3 protein. D genes are given only for firm matches. Only part of the rows carry a size: once, few, many, or a class if the clone is expanded.

d_call: .
j_call: TRBJ2-2
clone_size: .
v_call: TRBV28
cdr3_nt: TGTGCCAGCATTATGGACAGCCCCAGCACCGGGGAGCTGTTTTTT
cdr3_aa: CASIMDSPSTGELFF

d_call: .
j_call: TRBJ1-1
clone_size: .
v_call: TRBV11-3
cdr3_nt: TGTGCCAGCAGCTTGGAGGGAGGCATGAACACTGAAGCTTTCTTT
cdr3_aa: CASSLEGGMNTEAFF

d_call: .
j_call: TRBJ1-1
clone_size: .
v_call: TRBV6-2/TRBV6-3
cdr3_nt: TGTGCCAGCAGTGGGCGCGGGTTAAGGGACACTGAAGCTTTCTTT
cdr3_aa: CASSGRGLRDTEAFF

d_call: .
j_call: TRBJ2-1
clone_size: .
v_call: TRBV11-1
cdr3_nt: TGTGCCAGCAGCTTAAGTTACGCCAGGCATGAGCAGTTCTTC
cdr3_aa: CASSLSYARHEQFF

d_call: TRBD2
j_call: TRBJ2-5
clone_size: .
v_call: TRBV30
cdr3_nt: TGTGCCTGGAGTGTGGTAGCGGGAGGGCAAGAGACCCAGTACTTC
cdr3_aa: CAWSVVAGGQETQYF

d_call: TRBD1
j_call: TRBJ1-1
clone_size: .
v_call: TRBV27
cdr3_nt: TGTGCCAGCAGTTCTCTGACAGGGGGCTTGTCTGAAGCTTTCTTT
cdr3_aa: CASSSLTGGLSEAFF

d_call: TRBD2
j_call: TRBJ2-1
clone_size: .
v_call: TRBV11-2
cdr3_nt: TGTGCCAGCAGCTTAGCGAGCGGGAGGGCCCTCAGGGAGCAGTTCTTC
cdr3_aa: CASSLASGRALREQFF

d_call: .
j_call: TRBJ1-1
clone_size: .
v_call: TRBV5-1
cdr3_nt: TGCGCCAGGGGAGATCCTGAAGCTTTCTTT
cdr3_aa: CARGDPEAFF

d_call: TRBD1
j_call: TRBJ1-5
clone_size: .
v_call: TRBV28
cdr3_nt: TGTGCCAGCAGTTTACTACAGGGGACTCAGCCCCAGCATTTT
cdr3_aa: CASSLLQGTQPQHF

d_call: TRBD1
j_call: TRBJ1-6
clone_size: .
v_call: TRBV28
cdr3_nt: TGTGCCAGCAGTTTTTGGGGGACAGGGAAATCACCCCTCCACTTT
cdr3_aa: CASSFWGTGKSPLHF

d_call: TRBD1
j_call: TRBJ1-6
clone_size: .
v_call: TRBV6-2/TRBV6-3
cdr3_nt: TGTGCCAGCAGTGCGGGACAGGAGTATTCACCCCTCCACTTT
cdr3_aa: CASSAGQEYSPLHF

d_call: TRBD1
j_call: TRBJ1-5
clone_size: few
v_call: TRBV30
cdr3_nt: TGTGCCTGGAGCAGGGGGAGCAATCAGCCCCAGCATTTT
cdr3_aa: CAWSRGSNQPQHF

d_call: TRBD1
j_call: TRBJ1-1
clone_size: .
v_call: TRBV10-3
cdr3_nt: TGTGCCATCAGTGAGCCCCTGGGACAGGGGAAGAACACTGAAGCTTTCTTT
cdr3_aa: CAISEPLGQGKNTEAFF

d_call: TRBD1
j_call: TRBJ1-1
clone_size: .
v_call: TRBV5-4
cdr3_nt: TGTGCCAGCAGCCGTGGACAGGGGAGTAAGTGGACTGAAGCTTTCTTT
cdr3_aa: CASSRGQGSKWTEAFF

d_call: TRBD1
j_call: TRBJ2-7
clone_size: .
v_call: TRBV5-6
cdr3_nt: TGTGCCAGCAGCGACACCGGGACAGGGGGTCGAGAGCAGTACTTC
cdr3_aa: CASSDTGTGGREQYF

d_call: .
j_call: TRBJ2-1
clone_size: .
v_call: TRBV27
cdr3_nt: TGTGCCAGCAGTTCAACAGGGTGGAAACAGTTCTTC
cdr3_aa: CASSSTGWKQFF

d_call: .
j_call: TRBJ2-7
clone_size: .
v_call: TRBV19
cdr3_nt: TGTGCCAGTAGTATAGCGGGAGAGGCCTACGAGCAGTACTTC
cdr3_aa: CASSIAGEAYEQYF

d_call: .
j_call: TRBJ2-1
clone_size: .
v_call: TRBV30
cdr3_nt: TGTGCCTGGAGTGACTTCAATGAGCAGTTCTTC
cdr3_aa: CAWSDFNEQFF

d_call: .
j_call: TRBJ1-3
clone_size: .
v_call: TRBV6-5
cdr3_nt: TGTGCCAGCAGTTACGCCACAGGGACGGGAAACACCATATATTTT
cdr3_aa: CASSYATGTGNTIYF

d_call: TRBD1
j_call: TRBJ1-2
clone_size: once
v_call: TRBV7-8
cdr3_nt: TGTGCCAGCAGCCGGCCCGACAGGGAAAAGCATGGCTACACCTTC
cdr3_aa: CASSRPDREKHGYTF

d_call: TRBD1
j_call: TRBJ1-1
clone_size: .
v_call: TRBV24-1
cdr3_nt: TGTGCCACCAGTGATTTCGGGACAGGGGGCGGCACTGAAGCTTTCTTT
cdr3_aa: CATSDFGTGGGTEAFF

d_call: .
j_call: TRBJ1-2
clone_size: .
v_call: TRBV25-1
cdr3_nt: TGTGCCAGCAGACCCGGTACCGGGACACTCTATGGCTACACCTTC
cdr3_aa: CASRPGTGTLYGYTF

d_call: TRBD1
j_call: TRBJ1-5
clone_size: few
v_call: TRBV6-6
cdr3_nt: TGTGCCAGCACCCTAGGACAGGGGGACAATCAGCCCCAGCATTTT
cdr3_aa: CASTLGQGDNQPQHF

d_call: .
j_call: TRBJ1-1
clone_size: .
v_call: TRBV2
cdr3_nt: TGTGCCAGCAGTACCCGGGTGAGGAACACTGAAGCTTTCTTT
cdr3_aa: CASSTRVRNTEAFF

d_call: .
j_call: TRBJ1-2
clone_size: .
v_call: TRBV6-5
cdr3_nt: TGTGCCAGCAGTTACTCACTTAACTATGGCTACACCTTC
cdr3_aa: CASSYSLNYGYTF

d_call: .
j_call: TRBJ2-3
clone_size: .
v_call: TRBV4-1
cdr3_nt: TGCGCCAGCAGCCAAGACCGGACAGTAGCCACAGATACGCAGTATTTT
cdr3_aa: CASSQDRTVATDTQYF

d_call: .
j_call: TRBJ2-1
clone_size: .
v_call: TRBV7-2
cdr3_nt: TGTGCCAGCAGCTTTCAGGGGTTAATAAACAATGAGCAGTTCTTC
cdr3_aa: CASSFQGLINNEQFF

d_call: TRBD1
j_call: TRBJ2-7
clone_size: once
v_call: TRBV3-1/TRBV3-2
cdr3_nt: TGTGCCAGCAGCCCGACGACAGGGAGCTCCTACGAGCAGTACTTC
cdr3_aa: CASSPTTGSSYEQYF

d_call: .
j_call: TRBJ2-2
clone_size: .
v_call: TRBV6-2/TRBV6-3
cdr3_nt: TGTGCCAGCAGTTATAGAGGGACCGGGGAGCTGTTTTTT
cdr3_aa: CASSYRGTGELFF

d_call: .
j_call: TRBJ2-7
clone_size: once
v_call: TRBV11-1
cdr3_nt: TGTGCCAGCAGCCGCACAGGGTACGAGCAGTACTTC
cdr3_aa: CASSRTGYEQYF